Following are 18 T cell receptor beta chains from one sample sequenced in a study of CD8 T cells in Susac syndrome. With random hexamers, 0.5 to 1 ug RNA was reverse transcribed. TCRdb re-derived calls from the immunoSEQ multiplex PCR reads in MiXCR, one entry per CDR3 protein. Of roughly 70,000 distinct CDR3 sequences in the sample, roughly 95% were seen once. What was sequenced was CD4+ T cells from PBMCs. These receptors were obtained from a human donor with multiple sclerosis.

The rearrangement uses TRBV12-3 or TRBV12-4 and TRBJ1-1; 11 bases map to TRBD1. The J segment lost 6 bases and the V segment lost 5 bases, leaving 11 bases of the junction unmatched. The CDR3 covers 16 residues. Here the CDR3 DNA reads TGTGCCAGCAGTACCCGAATGGGACAGGGGGACGCTGAAGCTTTCTTT. Translating it yields CASSTRMGQGDAEAFF.

This chain links TRBV12-3 or TRBV12-4 with TRBJ2-1, with 8 bases identical to TRBD2. The ends lost 3 bases at V and 0 bases at J; junction bases unmatched: 4. CDR3 length: 16 amino acids. DNA for the CDR3: TGTGCCAGCAGTTTCACCCTAGCGGGCTCCTACAATGAGCAGTTCTTC. This sequence encodes CASSFTLAGSYNEQFF.

The chain is built from TRBV11-2 and TRBJ2-6; no reliable D call. The germline CDR1 and CDR2 sequences are SGHAT and FQNNGV. The CDR3 totals 15 residues. The germline V and J ends were trimmed by 6 bases and 0 bases, with 9 bases remaining between them. The CDR3 reads CASSRTASGANVLTF. Here the CDR3 DNA reads TGTGCCAGCAGTCGAACAGCCTCTGGGGCCAACGTCCTGACTTTC.

The chain is built from TRBV29-1 and TRBJ2-5; D is possibly TRBD2 (6 bases). Germline assignment: CDR1 SQVTM and CDR2 ANQGSEA. The CDR3 loop spans 14 amino acids. The V and J ends lost 3 bases and 0 bases respectively, with 11 bases between them. The CDR3 here is CSVESGGYQETQYF. The CDR3 DNA is TGCAGCGTTGAGTCCGGGGGTTACCAAGAGACCCAGTACTTC.

This clonotype appeared once. This chain uses TRBV9 with TRBJ2-5; the match to TRBD2 covers 12 bases. Germline CDR1 reads SGDLS; CDR2 reads YYNGEE. V dropped 4 bases and J dropped 2; count of bases not matched to a gene: 9. The CDR3 length is 17 residues. The CDR3 region has the DNA TGTGCCAGCAGCCCGGGAGGGCTAGCGGGGGGGCAAGAGACCCAGTACTTC. Its translation: CASSPGGLAGGQETQYF.

The rearrangement uses TRBV20-1 and TRBJ2-7, with 9 bases fitting TRBD2. Trimming took 0 bases from V and 0 from J; bases not matched to a gene: 12. CDR1 is DFQATT, CDR2 SNEGSKA, per germline (reference sequence). This CDR3 region has 18 residues. The CDR3 sequence: CSARDKQQRGDSSYEQYF. CDR3 DNA sequence: TGCAGTGCTAGAGATAAACAACAGCGGGGGGACAGCTCCTACGAGCAGTACTTC.

The V gene is TRBV6-5, the J gene TRBJ2-3; TRBD2 agrees at 8 bases. The germline V gene encodes CDR1 MNHEY and CDR2 SVGAGI. The J segment lost 2 bases and the V segment lost 2 bases, leaving 6 bases of the junction unmatched. This CDR3 is built from 16 residues. The CDR3 spells CASSYGAGGNTDTQYF. The CDR3 region has the DNA TGTGCCAGCAGTTACGGGGCGGGGGGAAACACAGATACGCAGTATTTT.

The CDR3 region has the DNA TGTGCTAGTGGTTTGACCCGAGAGACCCAGTACTTC. Residues: CASGLTRETQYF. The chain uses TRBV12-5 and TRBJ2-5; D gene unclear. The CDR3 length is 12 residues. Germline lookup yields CDR1 LGHNT and CDR2 FRNRAP. Between the trimmed V and J ends, which lost 2 bases and 4 bases, there was a span of 5 bases.

This sequence joins TRBV29-1 and TRBJ2-5; TRBD1 or TRBD2 may be the D gene (5 bases each). CDR1 is SQVTM, CDR2 ANQGSEA, per germline. CDR3 size: 13 residues. V was shortened by 3 bases and J by 1 base, with 9 bases between the two germline ends. CDR3 DNA sequence: TGCAGCGTTGATGTTGGGGGCCAAGAGACCCAGTACTTC. This sequence encodes CSVDVGGQETQYF.

The genes are TRBV3-1 and TRBJ1-5; D gene unclear. Trimming pared 4 bases from V and 0 bases from J, leaving 10 bases between. Germline CDR1 and CDR2: LGHDT and YNNKEL (reference sequence). The CDR3 totals 15 residues. The CDR3 DNA is TGTGCCAGCAGCCGAGGTCAAAATAGCAATCAGCCCCAGCATTTT. It codes for CASSRGQNSNQPQHF.

This clonotype came up once. J is TRBJ1-2 and V is TRBV7-6; D perhaps matches TRBD1 (5 bases). Germline-derived CDR1 and CDR2 are SGHVS and FNYEAQ. The CDR3 has 16 residues. V shed 5 bases and J shed 2 bases, with 18 bases lying between them. The DNA for the CDR3 is TGTGCCAGCAGCCCCGGGGGACGGTGGATCAACTATGGCTACACCTTC. Its protein is CASSPGGRWINYGYTF.

The J gene is TRBJ1-5, the V gene TRBV20-1, with D perhaps matching TRBD1 (6 bases). CDR3 length equals 14 residues. CDR1 is DFQATT and CDR2 is SNEGSKA in the germline V gene (reference sequence). V lost 6 bases and J lost 2, with 14 bases in between. In DNA form, the CDR3 reads TGCAGTGCCCACGGACAGTATGGCAATCAGCCCCAGCATTTT. It specifies CSAHGQYGNQPQHF.

CDR3 amino acids: CASSLSASSHNEQYF. The DNA of the CDR3 is TGTGCCAGCAGTTTATCCGCTAGCAGTCATAACGAGCAGTACTTC. The chain carries TRBV27 and TRBJ2-7; D might be TRBD2 (5 bases). CDR1 MNHEY and CDR2 SMNVEV come from the germline V gene (reference sequence). Trimming took 0 bases from V and 5 from J, leaving 14 bases between them. The CDR3 loop spans 15 amino acids.

V gene TRBV7-6 combines with J gene TRBJ2-5; D not certain. This CDR3 spans 14 amino acids. Germline V lookup: CDR1 SGHVS, CDR2 FNYEAQ. V was clipped by 4 bases and J by 5 bases, with 14 bases between them. The CDR3 reads CASSSNTVAETQYF. DNA for the CDR3: TGTGCCAGCAGCTCTAATACGGTGGCGGAGACCCAGTACTTC.

The CDR3 is CASSRGQGGTGANVLTF. The CDR3 coding sequence is TGCGCCAGCAGCCGGGGACAGGGGGGAACTGGGGCCAACGTCCTGACTTTC. This rearrangement joins TRBV4-3 to TRBJ2-6; TRBD1 aligns across 11 bases. Germline V CDR1 and CDR2: LGHNA, YSLEER. This CDR3 region has 17 residues. Trimming cost V 4 bases and J 2 bases; bases outside gene matches: 4.

This clonotype was detected only once. This sequence joins TRBV12-3 or TRBV12-4 and TRBJ2-3; D is uncertain. The CDR3 runs 15 residues. V shed 0 bases and J shed 8 bases, with 15 bases lying between them. The CDR3 sequence is CASSLAPRAGSTQYF. In DNA, the CDR3 is TGTGCCAGCAGTTTAGCTCCCCGGGCTGGCAGTACGCAGTATTTT.

The CDR3, as DNA: TGCAGTGCTAGGGGGTTGACCTCCTATAATTCACCCCTCCACTTT. Translation: CSARGLTSYNSPLHF. This chain uses TRBV20-1 with TRBJ1-6, with D unclear. This CDR3 comprises 15 residues. Germline values: CDR1 DFQATT, CDR2 SNEGSKA (reference sequence). Trimming removed 3 bases from V and 0 bases from J, with 9 bases in between.

The rearrangement joins TRBV14 to TRBJ2-1, with D perhaps TRBD1 (5 bases). Trimming left V 3 bases short and J 4 bases short, with 7 bases between. Germline V gives CDR1 SGHDN, CDR2 FVKESK. The CDR3 is made up of 13 amino acids. The CDR3 DNA sequence: TGTGCCAGCAGCCAGCCAGGGTACAATGAGCAGTTCTTC. Protein sequence: CASSQPGYNEQFF.